Included here is one T cell receptor (beta chain) sequence, with context. The target of this receptor is not known. Within one base of it there is no much larger clone, and no base qualities were kept. Collaborating institutions collected whole blood in K2EDTA tubes following their own protocols. For TCRbeta analysis, collaborators shipped samples as frozen whole blood, isolated PBMCs, or DNA extracted from either of those sample types. This entry belongs to a study of blood T cell repertoires in COVID-19 (dated by TCRdb to about 2020). Concerning the study at large: The collaborator samples originated in the United States, Italy and Spain and spanned the acute and convalescent phases of COVID-19. A freely available public database, intended as a resource for researchers studying the immune response to SARS-CoV-2, is where the repertoires were released. Where available, HLA class I and class II types were obtained from metadata supplied by the sample provider rather than from assay-based typing. The material from the prospective study consisted of cDNA or gDNA derived from T cells, B-cell-depleted T cells, or PBMCs. A de-identified subject ID, COVID-19 status, age in years and sex were almost always included in the sample metadata. Deeply sampled blood TCRbeta repertoires from subjects exposed to, actively infected with, or recovered from COVID-19 were included in the dataset. The samples were drawn from the first 160 participants of the ongoing ImmuneRACE study and from over a thousand subjects provided by 6 global collaborators.

TCRbeta CDR3 regions were amplified from genomic DNA using the immunoSEQ Assay, a bias-controlled multiplex PCR. The study's own analysis went as follows. The number of nucleated cells in each sample was estimated from the amplification of reference gene primers within the assay. Sequence reads were collapsed and filtered to measure the absolute abundance of every unique TCRbeta CDR3 rearrangement. Productive Simpson clonality was computed per sample as the square root of Simpson's diversity index over productive rearrangements. TCRdb carries this immuneACCESS record with in-frame sequences only. Its versions omit some clonotypes, under half of them owing to an unresolved V gene in the studies checked, with the rest unexplained. Clone size and the V and J calls come from that table; the DNA yielded D and trimming. The sample table lists approximately 280,000 clones, 88% of them with a count of one. The ten biggest clones cover 9.4% of the sample.

The paper's findings and limits, for the study overall: The quantity of clinical and demographic metadata differed by source and by participant and was supplied without curation.

The CDR3 holds 15 amino acids from the cysteine to the phenylalanine. Only the CDR3 portion is preserved as DNA: 45 bases, with reading frame beginning at the first base. The germline V gene (reference sequence) provides CDR1 MNHEY and CDR2 SMNVEV. V drops 8 bases and J drops 5 bases, leaving 19 bases in between. The source is a man aged 18 to 35 with active or convalescent COVID-19. Source material: peripheral blood. Rearrangement joined TRBV27 to TRBJ2-1; TRBD2 is a weak D gene call, 7 bases matching. CDR3 sequence: CASASSGGKNNEQFF. The DNA is TGTGCCAGCGCCTCTTCGGGGGGCAAAAACAATGAGCAGTTCTTC.